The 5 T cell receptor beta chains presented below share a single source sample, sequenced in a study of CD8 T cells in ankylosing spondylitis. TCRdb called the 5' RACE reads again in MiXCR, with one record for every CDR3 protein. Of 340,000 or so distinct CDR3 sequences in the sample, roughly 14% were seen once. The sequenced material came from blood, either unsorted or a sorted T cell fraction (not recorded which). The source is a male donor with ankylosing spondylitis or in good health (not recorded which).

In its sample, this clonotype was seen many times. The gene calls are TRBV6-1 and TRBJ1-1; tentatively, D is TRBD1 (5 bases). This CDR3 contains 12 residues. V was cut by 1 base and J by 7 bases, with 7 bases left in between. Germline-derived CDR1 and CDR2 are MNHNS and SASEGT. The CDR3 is CASSEGGGEAFF. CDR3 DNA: TGTGCCAGCAGTGAAGGGGGGGGTGAAGCTTTCTTT.

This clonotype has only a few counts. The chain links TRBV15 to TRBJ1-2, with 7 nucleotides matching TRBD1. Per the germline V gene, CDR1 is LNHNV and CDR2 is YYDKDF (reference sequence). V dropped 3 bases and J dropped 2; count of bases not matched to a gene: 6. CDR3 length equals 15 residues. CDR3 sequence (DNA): TGTGCCACCAGCAGGGAGACAGGGATAAACTATGGCTACACCTTC. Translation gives CATSRETGINYGYTF. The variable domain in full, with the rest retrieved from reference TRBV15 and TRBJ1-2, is DAMVIQNPRYQVTQFGKPVTLSCSQTLNHNVMYWYQQKSSQAPKLLFHYYDKDFNNEADTPDNFQSRRPNTSFCFLDIRSPGLGDTAMYLCATSRETGINYGYTFGSGTRLTVV.

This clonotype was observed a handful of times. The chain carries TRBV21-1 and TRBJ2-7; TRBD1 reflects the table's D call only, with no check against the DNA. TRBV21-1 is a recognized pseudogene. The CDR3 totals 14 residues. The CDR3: CASSIGLYRDEQYF. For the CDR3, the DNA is TGTGCCAGCAGCATCGGCCTGTACAGGGACGAGCAGTACTTC.

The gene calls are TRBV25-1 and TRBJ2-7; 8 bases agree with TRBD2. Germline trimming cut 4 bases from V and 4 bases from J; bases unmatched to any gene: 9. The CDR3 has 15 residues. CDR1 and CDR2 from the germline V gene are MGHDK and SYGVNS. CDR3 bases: TGTGCCAGCAGTGTCCCTAGCGGGCGACTTTACGAGCAGTACTTC. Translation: CASSVPSGRLYEQYF.

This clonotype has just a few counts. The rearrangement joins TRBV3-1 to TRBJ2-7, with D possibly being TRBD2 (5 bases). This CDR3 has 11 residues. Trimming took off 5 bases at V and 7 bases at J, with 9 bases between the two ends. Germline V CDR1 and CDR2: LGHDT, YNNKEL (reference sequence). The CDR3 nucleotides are TGTGCCAGCAGCGGCCGGGGAGAGCAGTACTTC. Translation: CASSGRGEQYF.